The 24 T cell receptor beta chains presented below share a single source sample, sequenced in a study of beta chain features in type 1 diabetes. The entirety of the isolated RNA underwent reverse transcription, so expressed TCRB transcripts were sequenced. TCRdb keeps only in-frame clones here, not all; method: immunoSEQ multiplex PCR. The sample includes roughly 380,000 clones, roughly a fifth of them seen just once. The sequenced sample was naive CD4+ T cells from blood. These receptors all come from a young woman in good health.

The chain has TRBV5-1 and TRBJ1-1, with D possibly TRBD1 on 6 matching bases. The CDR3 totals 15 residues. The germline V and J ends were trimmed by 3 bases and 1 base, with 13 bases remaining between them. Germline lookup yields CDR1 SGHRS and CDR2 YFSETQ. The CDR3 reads CASSSSLGQNTEAFF. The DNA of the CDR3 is TGCGCCAGCAGCTCCTCCTTGGGACAGAACACTGAAGCTTTCTTT.

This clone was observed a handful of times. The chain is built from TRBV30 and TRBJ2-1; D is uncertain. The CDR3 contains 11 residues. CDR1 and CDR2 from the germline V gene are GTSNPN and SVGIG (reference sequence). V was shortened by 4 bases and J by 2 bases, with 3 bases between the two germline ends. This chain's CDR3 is CAWTTYNEQFF. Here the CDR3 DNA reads TGTGCCTGGACTACCTACAATGAGCAGTTCTTC.

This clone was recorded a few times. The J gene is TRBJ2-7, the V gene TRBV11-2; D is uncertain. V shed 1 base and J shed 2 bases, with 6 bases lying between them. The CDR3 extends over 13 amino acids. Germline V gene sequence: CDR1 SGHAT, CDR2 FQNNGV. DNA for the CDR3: TGTGCCAGCAGCTTAGGGGCCCCCTACGAGCAGTACTTC. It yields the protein CASSLGAPYEQYF. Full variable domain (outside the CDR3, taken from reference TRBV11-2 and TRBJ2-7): EAGVAQSPRYKIIEKRQSVAFWCNPISGHATLYWYQQILGQGPKLLIQFQNNGVVDDSQLPKDRFSAERLKGVDSTLKIQPAKLEDSAVYLCASSLGAPYEQYFGPGTRLTVT.

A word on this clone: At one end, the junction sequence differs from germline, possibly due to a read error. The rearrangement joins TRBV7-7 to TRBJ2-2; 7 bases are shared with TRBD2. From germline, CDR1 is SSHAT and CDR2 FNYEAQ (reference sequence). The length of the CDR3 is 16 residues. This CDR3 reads CASSWGGGSHTGELFF. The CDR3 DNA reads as TGTGCTAGCAGCTGGGGCGGCGGGAGTCACACCGGGGAGCTGTTTTTT.

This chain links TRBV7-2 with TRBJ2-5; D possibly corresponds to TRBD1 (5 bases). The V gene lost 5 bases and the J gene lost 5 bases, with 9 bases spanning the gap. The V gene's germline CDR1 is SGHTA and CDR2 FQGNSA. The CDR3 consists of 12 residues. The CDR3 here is CASSPPGETQYF. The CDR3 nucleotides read TGTGCCAGCAGCCCCCCAGGGGAGACCCAGTACTTC.

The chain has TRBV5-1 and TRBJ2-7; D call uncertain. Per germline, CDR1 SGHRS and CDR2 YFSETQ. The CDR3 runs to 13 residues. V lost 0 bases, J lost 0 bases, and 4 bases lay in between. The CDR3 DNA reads TGCGCCAGCAGCTTGGACGGCTCCTACGAGCAGTACTTC. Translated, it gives CASSLDGSYEQYF.

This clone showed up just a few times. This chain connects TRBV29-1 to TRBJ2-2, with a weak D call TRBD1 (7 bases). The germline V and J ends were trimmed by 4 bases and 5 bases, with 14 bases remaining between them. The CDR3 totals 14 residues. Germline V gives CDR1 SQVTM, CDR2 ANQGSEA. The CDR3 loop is CSVGRGLYTGELFF. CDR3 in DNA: TGCAGCGTTGGGAGGGGGCTGTATACCGGGGAGCTGTTTTTT.

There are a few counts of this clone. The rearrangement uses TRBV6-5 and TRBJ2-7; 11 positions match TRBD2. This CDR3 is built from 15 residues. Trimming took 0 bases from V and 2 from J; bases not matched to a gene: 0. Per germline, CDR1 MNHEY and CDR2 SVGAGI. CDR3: CASSYSGLAAYEQYF. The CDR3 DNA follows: TGTGCCAGCAGTTACTCGGGACTAGCGGCCTACGAGCAGTACTTC.

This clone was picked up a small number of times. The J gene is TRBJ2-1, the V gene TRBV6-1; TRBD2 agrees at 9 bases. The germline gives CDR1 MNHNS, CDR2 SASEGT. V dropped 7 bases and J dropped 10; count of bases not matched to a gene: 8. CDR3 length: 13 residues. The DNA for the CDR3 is TGTGCCAGCAAGTTGCGGGAGGGCATGGAGCAGTTCTTC. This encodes CASKLREGMEQFF.

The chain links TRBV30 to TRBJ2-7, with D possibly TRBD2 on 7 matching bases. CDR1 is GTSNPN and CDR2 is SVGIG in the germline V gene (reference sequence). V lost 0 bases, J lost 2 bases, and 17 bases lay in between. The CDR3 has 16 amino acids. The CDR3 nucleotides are TGTGCCTGGAGTGTGGCCTTAGGCGGGGGCACCTACGAGCAGTACTTC. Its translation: CAWSVALGGGTYEQYF.

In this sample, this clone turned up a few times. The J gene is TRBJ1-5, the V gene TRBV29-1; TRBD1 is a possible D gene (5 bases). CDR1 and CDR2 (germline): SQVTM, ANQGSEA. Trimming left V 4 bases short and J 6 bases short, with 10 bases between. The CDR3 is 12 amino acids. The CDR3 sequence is CSVVQGGQPQHF. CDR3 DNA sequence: TGCAGCGTTGTGCAGGGAGGTCAGCCCCAGCATTTT.

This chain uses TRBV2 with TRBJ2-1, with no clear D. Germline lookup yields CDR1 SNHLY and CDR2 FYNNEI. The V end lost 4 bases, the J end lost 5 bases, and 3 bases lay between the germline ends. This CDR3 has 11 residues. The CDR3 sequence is CASSANNEQFF. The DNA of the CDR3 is TGTGCCAGCAGTGCCAACAATGAGCAGTTCTTC.

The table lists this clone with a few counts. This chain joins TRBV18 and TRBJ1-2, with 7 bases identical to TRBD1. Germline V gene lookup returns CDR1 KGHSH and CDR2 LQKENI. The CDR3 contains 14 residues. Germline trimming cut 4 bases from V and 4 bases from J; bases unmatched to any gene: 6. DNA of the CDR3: TGTGCCAGCTCACTAGAGGGGGCCTCCTATGGCTACACCTTC. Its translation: CASSLEGASYGYTF.

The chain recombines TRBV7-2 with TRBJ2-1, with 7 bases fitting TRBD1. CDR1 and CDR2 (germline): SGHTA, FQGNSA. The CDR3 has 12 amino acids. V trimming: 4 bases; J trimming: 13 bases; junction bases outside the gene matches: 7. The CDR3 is CASSYSGTAQFF. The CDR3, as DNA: TGTGCCAGCAGCTATTCCGGGACAGCTCAGTTCTTC. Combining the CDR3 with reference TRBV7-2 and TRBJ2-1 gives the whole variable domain GAGVSQSPSNKVTEKGKDVELRCDPISGHTALYWYRQSLGQGLEFLIYFQGNSAPDKSGLPSDRFSAERTGGSVSTLTIQRTQQEDSAVYLCASSYSGTAQFFGPGTRLTVL.

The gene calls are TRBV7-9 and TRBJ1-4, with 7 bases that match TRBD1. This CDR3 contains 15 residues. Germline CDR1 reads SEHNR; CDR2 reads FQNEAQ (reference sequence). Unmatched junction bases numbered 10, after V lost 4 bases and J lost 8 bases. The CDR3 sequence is CASSSGTEGAEKLFF. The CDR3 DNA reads TGTGCCAGCAGCTCAGGGACCGAGGGGGCCGAAAAACTGTTTTTT.

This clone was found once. As DNA, the CDR3 is TGTGCCAGCAGCCCGCCGACAGGGAAGATATACAATGAGCAGTTCTTC. It translates to CASSPPTGKIYNEQFF. V usage is TRBV7-2 and J usage is TRBJ2-1, with 7 bases that match TRBD1. Germline-derived CDR1 and CDR2 are SGHTA and FQGNSA. There are 16 residues in the CDR3. The junction had 11 bases not matched to a gene; V was cut back by 5 bases and J by 4 bases.

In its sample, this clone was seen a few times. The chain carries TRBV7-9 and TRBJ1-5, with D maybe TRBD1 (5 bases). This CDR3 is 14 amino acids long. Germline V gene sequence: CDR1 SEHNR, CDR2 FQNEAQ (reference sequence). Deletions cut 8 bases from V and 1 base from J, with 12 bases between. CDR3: CASAGPRSNQPQHF. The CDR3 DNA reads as TGTGCCAGCGCGGGGCCTAGGAGCAATCAGCCCCAGCATTTT.

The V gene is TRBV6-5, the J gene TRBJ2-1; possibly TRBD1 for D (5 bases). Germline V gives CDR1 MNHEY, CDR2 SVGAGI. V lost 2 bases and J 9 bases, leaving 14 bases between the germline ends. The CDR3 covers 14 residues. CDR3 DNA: TGTGCCAGCAGTTACGATGGTAGGGGCTCTGAGCAGTTCTTC. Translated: CASSYDGRGSEQFF.

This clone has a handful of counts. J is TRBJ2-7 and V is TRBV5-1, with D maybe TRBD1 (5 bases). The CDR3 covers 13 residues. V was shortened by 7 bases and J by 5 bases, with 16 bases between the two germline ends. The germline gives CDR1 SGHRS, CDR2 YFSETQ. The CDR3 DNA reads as TGCGCCAGCGGCCTATCAGGGATGAACGAGCAGTACTTC. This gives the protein CASGLSGMNEQYF.

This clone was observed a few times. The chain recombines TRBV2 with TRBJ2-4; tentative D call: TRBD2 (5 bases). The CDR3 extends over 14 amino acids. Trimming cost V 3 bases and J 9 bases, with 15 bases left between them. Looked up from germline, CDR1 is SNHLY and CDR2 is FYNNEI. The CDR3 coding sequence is TGTGCCAGCAGTGAGGAGCCCCCCGGGGTCATTCAGTACTTC. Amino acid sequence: CASSEEPPGVIQYF.

DNA of the CDR3: TGTGCCAGCAGCTTAACGTCGGGACAGGCTCAGCCCCAGCATTTT. This gives the protein CASSLTSGQAQPQHF. The chain joins TRBV7-9 to TRBJ1-5, with 8 positions matching TRBD1. Germline-derived CDR1 and CDR2 are SEHNR and FQNEAQ (reference sequence). V was pared by 2 bases and J by 6 bases, with 6 bases of the junction left unmatched. The CDR3 runs to 15 residues. Full variable domain (remainder filled in from reference TRBV7-9 and TRBJ1-5): DTGVSQNPRHKITKRGQNVTFRCDPISEHNRLYWYRQTLGQGPEFLTYFQNEAQLEKSRLLSDRFSAERPKGSFSTLEIQRTEQGDSAMYLCASSLTSGQAQPQHFGDGTRLSIL.

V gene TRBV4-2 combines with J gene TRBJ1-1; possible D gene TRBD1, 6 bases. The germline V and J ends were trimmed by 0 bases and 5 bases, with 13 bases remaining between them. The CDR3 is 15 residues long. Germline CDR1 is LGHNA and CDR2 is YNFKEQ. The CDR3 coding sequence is TGTGCCAGCAGCCAAGACCCGGTAGGGGGTACTGAAGCTTTCTTT. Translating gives CASSQDPVGGTEAFF.

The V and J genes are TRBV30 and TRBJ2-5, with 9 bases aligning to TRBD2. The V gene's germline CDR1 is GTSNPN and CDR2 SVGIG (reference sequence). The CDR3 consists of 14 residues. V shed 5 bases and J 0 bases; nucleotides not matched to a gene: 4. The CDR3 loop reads CAWERGANQETQYF. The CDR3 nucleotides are TGTGCCTGGGAGCGGGGGGCCAACCAAGAGACCCAGTACTTC.

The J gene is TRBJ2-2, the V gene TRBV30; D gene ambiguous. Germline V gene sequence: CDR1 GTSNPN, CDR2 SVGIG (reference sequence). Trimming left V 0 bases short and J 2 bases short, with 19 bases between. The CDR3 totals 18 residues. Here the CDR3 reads CAWSVAPWRNKNTGELFF. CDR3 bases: TGTGCCTGGAGTGTGGCCCCCTGGCGGAACAAAAACACCGGGGAGCTGTTTTTT.